This TCR beta chain was sequenced during a study of human T cells and chemical hapten exposure. Study findings and constraints: Clustering by CDR3 similarity yielded significantly more large clusters from expanded TCRs than controls.

The time point: pre-sensitization, week 0. Treatment defined: therapeutic diphenylcyclopropenone sensitization with weekly scalp DPC. Whole blood, unfractionated, served as the material for total RNA extraction. On this clonotype itself: Antigen: not known.

TCRdb called the RACE reads again in MiXCR, with one record for every CDR3 protein. This sample carries over 50,000 distinct CDR3 sequences, roughly 10% of them seen once, and the ten largest clones take about 9.6%. The receptor's source is a woman in her 30s with alopecia areata. Some clones in this sample may be carry-over from other donors' samples. The source was whole blood, collected in connection with sensitization to the hapten diphenylcyclopropenone (DPC).

Here the CDR3 reads CASSPPQGINSPLHF. CDR3 in DNA: TGTGCCAGCAGCCCACCACAGGGGATCAATTCACCCCTCCACTTT. V gene TRBV7-9 combines with J gene TRBJ1-6, with 7 bases lining up with TRBD1. Germline V gene lookup returns CDR1 SEHNR and CDR2 FQNEAQ (reference sequence). The CDR3 extends over 15 amino acids. The trim removed 5 bases at V and 7 bases at J, leaving 8 bases unmatched.